The 5 T cell receptor beta chains listed next were all sequenced from one sample in a study of blood T cells in healthy people across ages (dated by TCRdb to between 2015 and 2017). Library preparation employed 5' RACE. The instrument given in TCRdb is Illumina HiSeq 2500. A second about 6 to 11 cycle PCR used a sample-barcoded 5' primer and a J-beta primer mix. Using fastp at Q25 and MiXCR, TCRdb reprocessed the public reads and kept productive beta chains. Rows are unified per CDR3 protein, each entry keeping the most common DNA and genes. This sample lists about 800,000 distinct CDR3 sequences; 58% were detected once. Of the sample, 22% falls within the top ten clones. The sequencing input was blood. These receptors were collected from a man aged 25 to 40 in good health.

The chain carries TRBV7-2 and TRBJ2-1; possible D gene TRBD1, 6 bases. The V end was cut by 6 bases, the J end by 9 bases, with 21 bases between. This CDR3 has 15 amino acids. CDR1 is SGHTA, CDR2 FQGNSA, per germline. This CDR3 is CASRPTGTLAGEQFF. CDR3 sequence (DNA): TGTGCCAGCAGGCCCACAGGGACCCTTGCTGGTGAGCAGTTCTTC.

The chain joins TRBV7-2 to TRBJ2-7; D possibly corresponds to TRBD2 (5 bases). This CDR3 has 15 residues. Trimming took off 4 bases at V and 4 bases at J, with 17 bases between the two ends. Germline V lookup: CDR1 SGHTA, CDR2 FQGNSA. The CDR3 DNA sequence: TGTGCCAGCAGCTCCCCAATGAGGGCTGTTTACGAGCAGTACTTC. As protein: CASSSPMRAVYEQYF.

The chain employs TRBV7-3 and TRBJ2-3; D is unresolved. This CDR3 spans 15 amino acids. Per germline, CDR1 SGHTA and CDR2 FQGTGA. Deletions cut 2 bases from V and 1 base from J, with 10 bases between. The CDR3 nucleotides are TGTGCCAGCAGCTTAGTGGGCCATGGCACAGATACGCAGTATTTT. Protein: CASSLVGHGTDTQYF.

This clonotype has just a few counts. The chain is built from TRBV2 and TRBJ2-1; no clear D. V lost 6 bases, J lost 3 bases, and 9 bases lay in between. The V gene's germline CDR1 is SNHLY and CDR2 FYNNEI. The CDR3 is 13 residues long. The CDR3 loop is CASSQLSYNEQFF. In nucleotides, the CDR3 is TGTGCCAGCAGCCAACTCAGCTACAATGAGCAGTTCTTC.

The chain combines TRBV5-1 with TRBJ2-3; 9 bases line up with TRBD2. CDR3 length: 14 amino acids. V lost 5 bases and J lost 10; bases outside the gene matches: 11. Germline V gene sequence: CDR1 SGHRS, CDR2 YFSETQ. The CDR3 here is CASRAGGGAFAQYF. The CDR3, as DNA: TGCGCCAGCAGGGCTGGCGGGGGGGCCTTCGCGCAGTATTTT. Complete variable domain (other parts from reference TRBV5-1 and TRBJ2-3): KAGVTQTPRYLIKTRGQQVTLSCSPISGHRSVSWYQQTPGQGLQFLFEYFSETQRNKGNFPGRFSGRQFSNSRSEMNVSTLELGDSALYLCASRAGGGAFAQYFGPGTRLTVL.